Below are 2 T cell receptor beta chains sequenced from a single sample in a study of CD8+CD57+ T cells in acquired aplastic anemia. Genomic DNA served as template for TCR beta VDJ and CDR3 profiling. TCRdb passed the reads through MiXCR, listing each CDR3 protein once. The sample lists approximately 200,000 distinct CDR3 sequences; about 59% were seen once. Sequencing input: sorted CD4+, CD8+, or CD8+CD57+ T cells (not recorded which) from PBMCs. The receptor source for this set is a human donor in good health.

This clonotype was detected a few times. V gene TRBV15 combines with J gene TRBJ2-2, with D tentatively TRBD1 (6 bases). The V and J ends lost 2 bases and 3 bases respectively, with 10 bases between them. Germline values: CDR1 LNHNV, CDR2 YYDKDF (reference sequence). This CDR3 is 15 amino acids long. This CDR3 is CATSRTRGDTGELFF. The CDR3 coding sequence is TGTGCCACCAGCAGAACCAGGGGCGACACCGGGGAGCTGTTTTTT.

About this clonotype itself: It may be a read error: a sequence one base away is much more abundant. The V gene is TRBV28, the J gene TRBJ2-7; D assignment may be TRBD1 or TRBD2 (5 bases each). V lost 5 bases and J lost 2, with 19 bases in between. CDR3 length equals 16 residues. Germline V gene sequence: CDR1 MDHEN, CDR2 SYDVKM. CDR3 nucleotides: TGTGCCAGCAGTCCTCACCCGGGACGCGGAACCTACGAGCAGTACTTC. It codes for CASSPHPGRGTYEQYF.